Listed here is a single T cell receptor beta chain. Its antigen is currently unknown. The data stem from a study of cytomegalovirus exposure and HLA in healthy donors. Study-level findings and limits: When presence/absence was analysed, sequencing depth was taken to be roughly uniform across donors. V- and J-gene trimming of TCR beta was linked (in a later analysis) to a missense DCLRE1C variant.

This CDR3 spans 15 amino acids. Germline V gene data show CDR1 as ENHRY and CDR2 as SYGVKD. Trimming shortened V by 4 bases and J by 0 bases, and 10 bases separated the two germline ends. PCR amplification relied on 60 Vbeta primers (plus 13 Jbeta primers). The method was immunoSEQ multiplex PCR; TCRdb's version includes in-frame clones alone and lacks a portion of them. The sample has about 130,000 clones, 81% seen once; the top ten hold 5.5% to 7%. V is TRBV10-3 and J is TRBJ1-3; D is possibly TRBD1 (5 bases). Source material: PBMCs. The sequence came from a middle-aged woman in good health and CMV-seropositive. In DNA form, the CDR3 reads TGTGCCATCAGTGCAACAGGAATCTCTGGAAACACCATATATTTT. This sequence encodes CAISATGISGNTIYF.